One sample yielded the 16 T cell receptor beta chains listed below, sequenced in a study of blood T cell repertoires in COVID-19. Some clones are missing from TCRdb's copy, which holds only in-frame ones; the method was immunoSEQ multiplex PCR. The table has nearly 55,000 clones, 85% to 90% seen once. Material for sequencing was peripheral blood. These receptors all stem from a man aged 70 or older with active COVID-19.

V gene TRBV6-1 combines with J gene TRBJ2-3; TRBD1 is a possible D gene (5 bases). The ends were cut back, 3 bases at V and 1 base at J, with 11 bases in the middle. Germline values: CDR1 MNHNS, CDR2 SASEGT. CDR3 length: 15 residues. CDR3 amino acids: CASSEPGRGTDTQYF. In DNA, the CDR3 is TGTGCCAGCAGTGAGCCAGGGCGCGGCACAGATACGCAGTATTTT.

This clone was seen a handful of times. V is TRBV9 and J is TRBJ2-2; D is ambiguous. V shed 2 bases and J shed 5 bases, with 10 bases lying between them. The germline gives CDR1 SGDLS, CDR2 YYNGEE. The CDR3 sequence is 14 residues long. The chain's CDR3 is CASSVGPQTGELFF. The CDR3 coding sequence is TGTGCCAGCAGCGTGGGCCCCCAAACCGGGGAGCTGTTTTTT.

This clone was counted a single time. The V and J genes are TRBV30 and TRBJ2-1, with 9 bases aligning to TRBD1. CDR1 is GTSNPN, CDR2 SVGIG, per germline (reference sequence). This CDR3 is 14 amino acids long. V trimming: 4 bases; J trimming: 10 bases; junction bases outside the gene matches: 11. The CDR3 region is CAWKLPGQGGEQFF. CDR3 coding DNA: TGTGCCTGGAAACTACCGGGACAGGGAGGGGAGCAGTTCTTC.

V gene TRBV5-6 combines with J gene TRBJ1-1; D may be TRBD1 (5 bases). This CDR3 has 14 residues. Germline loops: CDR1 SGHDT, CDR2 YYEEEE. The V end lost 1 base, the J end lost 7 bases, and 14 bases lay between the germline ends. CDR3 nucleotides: TGTGCCAGCAGCTTGTGGGTGGGGCGAGGTGAAGCTTTCTTT. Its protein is CASSLWVGRGEAFF.

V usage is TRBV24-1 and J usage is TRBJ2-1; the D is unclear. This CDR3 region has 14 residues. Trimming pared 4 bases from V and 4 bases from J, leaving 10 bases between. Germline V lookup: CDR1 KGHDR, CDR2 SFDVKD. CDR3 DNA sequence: TGTGCCACCAGTGACCGACTCAATTACAATGAGCAGTTCTTC. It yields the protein CATSDRLNYNEQFF.

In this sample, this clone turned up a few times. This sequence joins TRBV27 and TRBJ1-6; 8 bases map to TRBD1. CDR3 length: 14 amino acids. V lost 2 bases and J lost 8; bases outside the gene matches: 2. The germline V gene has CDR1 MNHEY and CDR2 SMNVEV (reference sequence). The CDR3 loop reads CASSLDRGYSPLHF. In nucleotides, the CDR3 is TGTGCCAGCAGTTTAGACAGGGGATATTCACCCCTCCACTTT.

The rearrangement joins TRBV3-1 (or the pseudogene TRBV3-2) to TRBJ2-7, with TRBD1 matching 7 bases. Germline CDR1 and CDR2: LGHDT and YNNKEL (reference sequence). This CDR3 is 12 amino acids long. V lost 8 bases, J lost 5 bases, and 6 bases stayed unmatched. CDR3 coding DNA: TGTGCCAGCCAAGGGGGCTTGGACGAGCAGTACTTC. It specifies CASQGGLDEQYF.

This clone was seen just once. CDR3 sequence reads: CASSQGAANGKLFF. The DNA for the CDR3 is TGTGCCAGCAGCCAGGGGGCTGCGAACGGAAAACTGTTTTTT. The chain has TRBV5-4 and TRBJ1-4; TRBD1 matches at 8 bases. This CDR3 has 14 residues. Trimming removed 4 bases from V and 10 bases from J; junction bases left unmatched: 9. In germline, CDR1 is SGHNT, CDR2 YYREEE (reference sequence).

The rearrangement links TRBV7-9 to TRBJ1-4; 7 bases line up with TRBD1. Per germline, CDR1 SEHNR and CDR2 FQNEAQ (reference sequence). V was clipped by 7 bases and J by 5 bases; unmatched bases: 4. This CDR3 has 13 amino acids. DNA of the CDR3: TGTGCCAGCACGGGACAGCGCAATGAAAAACTGTTTTTT. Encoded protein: CASTGQRNEKLFF. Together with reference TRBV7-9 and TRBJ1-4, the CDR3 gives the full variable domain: DTGVSQNPRHKITKRGQNVTFRCDPISEHNRLYWYRQTLGQGPEFLTYFQNEAQLEKSRLLSDRFSAERPKGSFSTLEIQRTEQGDSAMYLCASTGQRNEKLFFGSGTQLSVL.

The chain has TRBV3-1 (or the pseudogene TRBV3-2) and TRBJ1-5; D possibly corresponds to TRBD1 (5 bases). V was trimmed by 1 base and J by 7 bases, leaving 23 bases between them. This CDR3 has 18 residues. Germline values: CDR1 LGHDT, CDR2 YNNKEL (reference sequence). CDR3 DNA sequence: TGTGCCAGCAGCCAAGTCAGGGCCCTCCAGGGTGAGATGCAGCCCCAGCATTTT. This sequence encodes CASSQVRALQGEMQPQHF.

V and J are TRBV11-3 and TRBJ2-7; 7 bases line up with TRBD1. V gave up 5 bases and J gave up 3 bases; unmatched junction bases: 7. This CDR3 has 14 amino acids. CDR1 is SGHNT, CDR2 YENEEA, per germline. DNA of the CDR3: TGTGCCAGCAGCCCGAGATCAGGGGGCTACGAGCAGTACTTC. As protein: CASSPRSGGYEQYF.

The CDR3 protein is CASSLGVSRGRSWETQYF. The CDR3 DNA reads TGTGCCAGCAGCTTAGGGGTTAGCCGGGGGAGGTCGTGGGAGACCCAGTACTTC. This chain joins TRBV7-2 and TRBJ2-5; TRBD2 is a possible D gene (6 bases). Trimming removed 1 base at V and 5 bases at J, with 23 bases between. CDR3 length: 18 residues. CDR1 SGHTA and CDR2 FQGNSA come from the germline V gene.

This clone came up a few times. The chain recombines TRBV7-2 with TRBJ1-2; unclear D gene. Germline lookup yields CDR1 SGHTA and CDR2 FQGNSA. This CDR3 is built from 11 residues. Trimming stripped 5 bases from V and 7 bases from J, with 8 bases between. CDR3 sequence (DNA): TGTGCCAGCAGCGCCCACATTGGCTACACCTTC. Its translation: CASSAHIGYTF.

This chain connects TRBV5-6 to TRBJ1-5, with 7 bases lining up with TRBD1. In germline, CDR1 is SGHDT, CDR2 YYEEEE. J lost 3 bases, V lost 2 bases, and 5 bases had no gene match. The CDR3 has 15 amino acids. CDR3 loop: CASSFRGANNQPQHF. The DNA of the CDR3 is TGTGCCAGCAGCTTCAGGGGGGCGAACAATCAGCCCCAGCATTTT. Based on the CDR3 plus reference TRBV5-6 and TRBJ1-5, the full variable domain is DAGVTQSPTHLIKTRGQQVTLRCSPKSGHDTVSWYQQALGQGPQFIFQYYEEEERQRGNFPDRFSGHQFPNYSSELNVNALLLGDSALYLCASSFRGANNQPQHFGDGTRLSIL.

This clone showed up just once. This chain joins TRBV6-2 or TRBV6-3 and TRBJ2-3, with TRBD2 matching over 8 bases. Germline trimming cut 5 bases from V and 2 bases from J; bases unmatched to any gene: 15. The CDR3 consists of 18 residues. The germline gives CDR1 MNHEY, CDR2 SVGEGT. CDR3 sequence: CASSPPGRAGAPTDTQYF. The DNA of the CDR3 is TGTGCCAGCAGTCCCCCGGGGAGAGCGGGGGCCCCCACAGATACGCAGTATTTT.

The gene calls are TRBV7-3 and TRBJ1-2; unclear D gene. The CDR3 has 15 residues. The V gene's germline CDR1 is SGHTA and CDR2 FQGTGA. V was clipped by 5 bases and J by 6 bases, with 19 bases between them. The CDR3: CASSLYSNSQDGYTF. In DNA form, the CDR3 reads TGTGCCAGCAGCCTCTACAGTAACAGTCAGGATGGCTACACCTTC.